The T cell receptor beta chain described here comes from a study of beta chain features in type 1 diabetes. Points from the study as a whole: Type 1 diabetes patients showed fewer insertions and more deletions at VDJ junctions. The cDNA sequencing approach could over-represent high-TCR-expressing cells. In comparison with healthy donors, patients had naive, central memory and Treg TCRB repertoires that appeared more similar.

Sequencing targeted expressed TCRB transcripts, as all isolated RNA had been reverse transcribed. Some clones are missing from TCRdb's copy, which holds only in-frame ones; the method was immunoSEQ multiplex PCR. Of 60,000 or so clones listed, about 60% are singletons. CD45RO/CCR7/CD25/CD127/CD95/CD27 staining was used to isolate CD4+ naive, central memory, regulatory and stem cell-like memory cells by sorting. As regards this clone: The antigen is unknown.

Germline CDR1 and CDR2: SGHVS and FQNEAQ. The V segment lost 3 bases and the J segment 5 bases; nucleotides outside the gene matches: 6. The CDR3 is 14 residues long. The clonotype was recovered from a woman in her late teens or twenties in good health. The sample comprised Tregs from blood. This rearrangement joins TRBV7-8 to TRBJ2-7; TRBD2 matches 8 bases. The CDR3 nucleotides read TGTGCCAGCAGCTTTGGGGTTAGCGGGAACGAGCAGTACTTC. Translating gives CASSFGVSGNEQYF. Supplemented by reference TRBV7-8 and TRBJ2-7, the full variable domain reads GAGVSQSPRYKVAKRGQDVALRCDPISGHVSLFWYQQALGQGPEFLTYFQNEAQLDKSGLPSDRFFAERPEGSVSTLKIQRTQQEDSAVYLCASSFGVSGNEQYFGPGTRLTVT.